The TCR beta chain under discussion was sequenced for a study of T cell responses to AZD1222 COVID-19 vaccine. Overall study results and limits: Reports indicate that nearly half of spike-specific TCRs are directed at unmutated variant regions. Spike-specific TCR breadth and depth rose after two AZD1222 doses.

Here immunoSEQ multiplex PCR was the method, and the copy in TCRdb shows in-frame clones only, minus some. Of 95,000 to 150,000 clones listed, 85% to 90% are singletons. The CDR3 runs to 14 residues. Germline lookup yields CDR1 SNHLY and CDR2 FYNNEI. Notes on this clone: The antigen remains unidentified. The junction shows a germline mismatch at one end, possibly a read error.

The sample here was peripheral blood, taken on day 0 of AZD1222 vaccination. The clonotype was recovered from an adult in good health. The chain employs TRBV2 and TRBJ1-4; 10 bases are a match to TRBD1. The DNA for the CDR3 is TGTGCCAGCACTGAATGGGACAGGGGTGAAAAACTGTTTTTT. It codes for CASTEWDRGEKLFF.